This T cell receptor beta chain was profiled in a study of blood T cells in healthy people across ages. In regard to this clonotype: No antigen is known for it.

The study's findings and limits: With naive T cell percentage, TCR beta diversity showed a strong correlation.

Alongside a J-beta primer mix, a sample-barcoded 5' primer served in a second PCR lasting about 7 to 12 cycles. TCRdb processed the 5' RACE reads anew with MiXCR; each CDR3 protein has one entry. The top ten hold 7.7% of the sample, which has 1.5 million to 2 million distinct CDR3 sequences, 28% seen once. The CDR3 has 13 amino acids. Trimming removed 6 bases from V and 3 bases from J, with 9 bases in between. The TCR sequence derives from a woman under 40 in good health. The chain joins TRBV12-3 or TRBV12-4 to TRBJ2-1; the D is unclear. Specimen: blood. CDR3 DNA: TGTGCCAGCAGCAAGGGAAACTACAATGAGCAGTTCTTC. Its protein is CASSKGNYNEQFF.